Listed below are T cell receptor beta chains from one sample, sequenced in a study of T-cell reconstitution after alpha-beta-depleted transplantation in children. Each CDR3 protein gets one entry after TCRdb re-called the PCR reads with MiXCR. The repertoire includes about a million distinct CDR3 sequences, roughly 29% of them detected once, and over 25% sits in the top ten. The source was PBMCs, mostly from graft donor cells, collected 360 days after TCRalphabeta/CD19-depleted stem cell transplant. The receptors were sampled from a boy younger than two who had a stem cell transplant for SCID, so the T cells may come from the graft donor. The CDR3 runs from the conserved cysteine through the conserved F or W. D genes are given only for firm matches. Expanded clones get a size class; other rows say once, few or many, or leave the size out.

V gene	clone size	J gene	D gene	CDR3 protein	CDR3 DNA
TRBV5-5	.	TRBJ1-4	.	CASSLSRGAGEKLFF	TGTGCCAGCAGCTTGTCGCGAGGGGCAGGTGAAAAACTGTTTTTT
TRBV20-1	many	TRBJ2-5	TRBD1	CSALVLLQGVGETQYF	TGCAGTGCTCTAGTGCTCCTACAGGGGGTCGGGGAGACCCAGTACTTC
TRBV7-2	few	TRBJ1-4	.	CASSLARGPTDSTNEKLFF	TGTGCCAGCAGCTTAGCTCGGGGGCCGACCGACTCAACTAATGAAAAACTGTTTTTT
TRBV4-1	few	TRBJ2-1	.	CASSQIPGYNEQFF	TGCGCCAGCAGCCAGATCCCGGGCTACAATGAGCAGTTCTTC
TRBV5-1	.	TRBJ1-6	.	CASSDQGPNNSPLHF	TGCGCCAGCAGCGACCAGGGGCCCAATAATTCACCCCTCCACTTT
TRBV23-1	.	TRBJ2-3	TRBD2	CASLAGERTDTQYF	TGCGCCAGTTTAGCGGGAGAACGCACAGATACGCAGTATTTT
TRBV20-1	.	TRBJ1-4	.	CSALDNTGPEKLFF	TGCAGTGCTTTAGACAATACGGGTCCCGAAAAACTGTTTTTT
TRBV25-1	few	TRBJ2-5	TRBD2	CASPYLLAGGAEETQYF	TGTGCCAGCCCATACCTACTAGCGGGGGGGGCCGAGGAGACCCAGTACTTC
TRBV7-9	.	TRBJ2-5	.	CASSLGSREYQETQYF	TGTGCCAGCAGCCTGGGAAGTCGAGAGTACCAAGAGACCCAGTACTTC
TRBV7-3	.	TRBJ2-4	.	CASSLGLGAKNIQYF	TGTGCCAGCAGCTTAGGCCTCGGAGCCAAAAACATTCAGTACTTC
TRBV20-1	few	TRBJ2-5	TRBD2	CSARRGGGEETQYF	TGCAGTGCCCGTCGGGGCGGGGGGGAAGAGACCCAGTACTTC
TRBV12-3/TRBV12-4	.	TRBJ1-5	.	CASSPRLMDQPQHF	TGTGCCAGCAGTCCAAGACTCATGGATCAGCCCCAGCATTTT
TRBV4-3	.	TRBJ2-7	.	CASSQDITGRTYEQYF	TGCGCCAGCAGCCAAGATATTACGGGAAGAACCTACGAGCAGTACTTC
TRBV6-2/TRBV6-3	.	TRBJ2-7	.	CASSSGLRTLEQYF	TGTGCCAGCAGTTCCGGGCTGAGGACCCTCGAGCAGTACTTC
TRBV7-8	once	TRBJ2-1	.	CASIGGHIINEQFF	TGTGCCAGCATCGGGGGTCATATAATAAATGAGCAGTTCTTC
TRBV7-8	.	TRBJ1-5	TRBD1	CASSLFGQGAQPQHF	TGTGCCAGCAGCTTATTTGGACAGGGCGCTCAGCCCCAGCATTTT
TRBV4-3	few	TRBJ1-4	.	CASSQVETRNEKLFF	TGCGCCAGCAGCCAGGTTGAGACTCGTAATGAAAAACTGTTTTTT
TRBV5-1	few	TRBJ1-1	TRBD1	CASSYYSPDRETEAFF	TGCGCCAGCAGTTACTACTCCCCGGACAGGGAAACTGAAGCTTTCTTT
TRBV24-1	few	TRBJ2-2	.	CATSDSGANTGELFF	TGTGCCACCAGTGATTCCGGGGCTAACACCGGGGAGCTGTTTTTT
TRBV6-1	.	TRBJ1-5	.	CASSAYTDSNQPQHF	TGTGCCAGCAGTGCGTACACAGATAGCAATCAGCCCCAGCATTTT
TRBV10-3	.	TRBJ1-5	.	CAISGGTPNQPQHF	TGTGCCATCAGTGGTGGGACGCCGAATCAGCCCCAGCATTTT
TRBV6-1	few	TRBJ2-7	.	CASSEATYLSSYEQYF	TGTGCCAGCAGTGAAGCAACGTATCTAAGCTCCTACGAGCAGTACTTC
TRBV6-1	once	TRBJ1-1	.	CASSEGVIWSGTEAFF	TGTGCCAGCAGTGAAGGCGTTATATGGAGCGGAACTGAAGCTTTCTTT
TRBV4-3	.	TRBJ1-1	.	CASSPMGILNTEAFF	TGCGCCAGCAGCCCCATGGGAATCTTGAACACTGAAGCTTTCTTT
TRBV7-2	.	TRBJ1-4	.	CASSLGQVEKLFF	TGTGCCAGCAGCTTGGGGCAGGTTGAAAAACTGTTTTTT
TRBV20-1	.	TRBJ2-3	.	CSARVSQGDTQYF	TGCAGTGCTAGAGTTAGCCAGGGAGATACGCAGTATTTT
TRBV20-1	few	TRBJ2-7	.	CSASLLGGGGWSYEQYF	TGCAGTGCTAGCCTTTTGGGGGGAGGGGGCTGGTCCTACGAGCAGTACTTC
TRBV7-9	few	TRBJ2-1	TRBD1	CASSLGTGNGNEQFF	TGTGCCAGCAGCTTAGGGACAGGGAACGGCAATGAGCAGTTCTTC
TRBV20-1	.	TRBJ1-1	.	CSARVWGDTEAFF	TGCAGTGCACGGGTCTGGGGGGACACTGAAGCTTTCTTT
TRBV20-1	.	TRBJ1-4	.	CSARDTLEGEKLFF	TGCAGTGCTAGAGACACACTAGAAGGTGAAAAACTGTTTTTT
TRBV12-3/TRBV12-4	many	TRBJ2-6	TRBD1	CASSPGQASSGANVLTF	TGTGCCAGCAGTCCAGGACAGGCGAGCTCTGGGGCCAACGTCCTGACTTTC
TRBV7-3	.	TRBJ2-6	TRBD1	CASCGLRTGDYSGANVLTF	TGTGCCAGCTGTGGCCTTCGGACAGGGGACTACTCTGGGGCCAACGTCCTGACTTTC
TRBV29-1	.	TRBJ2-2	.	CSVAPGSSVTGELFF	TGCAGCGTCGCCCCGGGTTCGTCGGTTACCGGGGAGCTGTTTTTT
TRBV19	few	TRBJ1-5	.	CASSIIISHQPQHF	TGTGCCAGTAGTATAATTATTTCCCATCAGCCCCAGCATTTT
TRBV5-1	few	TRBJ2-1	.	CASSLSGIPYNEQFF	TGCGCCAGCAGCTTGAGTGGCATCCCCTACAATGAGCAGTTCTTC
TRBV7-2	.	TRBJ1-2	.	CASSLVPPNYGYTF	TGTGCCAGCAGCTTAGTTCCACCTAACTATGGCTACACCTTC
TRBV9	.	TRBJ2-1	TRBD2	CASSSTSETYNEQFF	TGTGCCAGCAGCTCGACTAGCGAGACCTACAATGAGCAGTTCTTC
TRBV7-2	few	TRBJ1-1	TRBD1	CASSYVGQRNTEAFF	TGTGCCAGCAGCTACGTGGGACAGCGGAACACTGAAGCTTTCTTT
TRBV20-1	few	TRBJ2-7	TRBD2	CSATGLAGATTYEQYF	TGCAGTGCGACCGGACTAGCGGGGGCGACGACCTACGAGCAGTACTTC
TRBV7-2	few	TRBJ1-1	.	CASSLAFSGARTEAFF	TGTGCCAGCAGCTTAGCTTTCTCAGGGGCGCGCACTGAAGCTTTCTTT
TRBV7-9	once	TRBJ2-2	.	CASSLAWGTGELFF	TGTGCCAGCAGCTTAGCGTGGGGAACCGGGGAGCTGTTTTTT
TRBV28	.	TRBJ2-7	TRBD2	CASSLGGLGYEQYF	TGTGCCAGCAGTTTGGGAGGGCTAGGCTACGAGCAGTACTTC
TRBV5-1	.	TRBJ2-1	TRBD2	CASHSPSGAYNEQFF	TGCGCCAGCCACTCCCCAAGCGGGGCCTACAATGAGCAGTTCTTC